These 6 T cell receptor beta chains were all obtained from the same sample, sequenced in a study of shared clonotypes between healthy human individuals (dated by TCRdb to about 2020). CD8 naive samples consisted of CD45RO-negative cells that were positively selected for CCR7, yielding a CD45RA+CCR7+ population without TemRA cells. The library was obtained by the immunoSEQ multiplex PCR assay. As stored in TCRdb, this immuneACCESS dataset retains in-frame rearrangements with V and J assigned. A fraction of the clones does not appear; measured against another copy, unresolved V genes explain less than half of the discrepancy, and the remainder lacks a known reason. The sample includes around 2.1 million clones, with 93% observed a single time. The ten largest clones take up 1.5% to 2% of the sample. The sequenced sample consisted of naive CD8+ T cells from PBMCs. Per the publication, the cell subset or site label means: CD45RA+CCR7+. The origin of the receptors is a man younger than 35 in good health. Some clones in this sample may be carry-over from other donors' samples.

Details on this clone: This sequence may be a read error, since a much larger clone differs from it by one base. V is TRBV14 and J is TRBJ2-7; D is unresolved. V was cut by 3 bases and J by 0 bases, with 3 bases left in between. Germline-derived CDR1 and CDR2 are SGHDN and FVKESK. CDR3 length equals 12 residues. The CDR3 bases are TGTGCCAGCAGCCACCCCTCCTACGAGCAGTACTTC. Its translation: CASSHPSYEQYF. The full variable domain, with the rest looked up from reference TRBV14 and TRBJ2-7, is EAGVTQFPSHSVIEKGQTVTLRCDPISGHDNLYWYRRVMGKEIKFLLHFVKESKQDESGMPNNRFLAERTGGTYSTLKVQPAELEDSGVYFCASSHPSYEQYFGPGTRLTVT.

The chain is built from TRBV4-3 and TRBJ2-2, with D unclear. The CDR3 consists of 15 residues. The germline gives CDR1 LGHNA, CDR2 YSLEER. V gave up 0 bases and J gave up 0 bases, with 5 bases separating them. CDR3 sequence (DNA): TGCGCCAGCAGCCAAGAGGGGTCGAACACCGGGGAGCTGTTTTTT. Residues: CASSQEGSNTGELFF.

V usage is TRBV27 and J usage is TRBJ2-3, with a weak D call TRBD2 (6 bases). The CDR3 is made up of 15 amino acids. Germline V gene data show CDR1 as MNHEY and CDR2 as SMNVEV (reference sequence). The V end lost 5 bases, the J end lost 4 bases, and 16 bases lay between the germline ends. This chain's CDR3 is CASSRGLSVADTQYF. CDR3 bases: TGTGCCAGCAGTCGTGGACTATCCGTTGCAGATACGCAGTATTTT.

The genes are TRBV28 and TRBJ2-7; D unclear. This CDR3 has 14 residues. CDR1 MDHEN and CDR2 SYDVKM come from the germline V gene. Trimming shortened V by 4 bases and J by 0 bases, and 10 bases separated the two germline ends. This CDR3 reads CASSSPRPSYEQYF. The CDR3 DNA follows: TGTGCCAGCAGTTCCCCCCGGCCCTCCTACGAGCAGTACTTC.

The rearrangement links TRBV4-2 to TRBJ2-7, with 9 positions matching TRBD1. The CDR3 extends over 17 amino acids. The germline V gene has CDR1 LGHNA and CDR2 YNFKEQ. V lost 2 bases and J lost 4; bases outside the gene matches: 12. CDR3 sequence: CASSQIPSGTGFYEQYF. CDR3 nucleotides: TGTGCCAGCAGCCAAATTCCATCCGGGACAGGGTTTTACGAGCAGTACTTC.

CDR3 nucleotides: TGCGCCAGCAGCCAAGAATCACAGAAGGGGCTGGTTGGGCAGTTCTTC. Translated: CASSQESQKGLVGQFF. This chain uses TRBV4-3 with TRBJ2-1; tentatively, D is TRBD1 (5 bases). The CDR3 has 16 amino acids. Trimming stripped 0 bases from V and 12 bases from J, with 21 bases between. Germline V gene sequence: CDR1 LGHNA, CDR2 YSLEER.